This entry lists 16 T cell receptor beta chains sequenced from one sample in a study of cytomegalovirus exposure and HLA in healthy donors. The PCR had 60 Vbeta and 13 Jbeta primers. Data came from immunoSEQ multiplex PCR; TCRdb stores just in-frame clones and leaves some out. The sample yields approximately 100,000 clones, about 79% seen once. Sequencing was done on a sample of PBMCs. Receptors originate from a man aged 45 to 65 in good health and CMV-seropositive.

The chain combines TRBV19 with TRBJ1-1; 9 bases agree with TRBD1. The CDR3 runs 14 residues. The junction had 6 bases not matched to a gene; V was cut back by 6 bases and J by 4 bases. Germline values: CDR1 LNHDA, CDR2 SQIVND (reference sequence). The CDR3 sequence is CASSRTGDGTEAFF. DNA for the CDR3: TGTGCCAGTAGCCGGACAGGGGACGGCACTGAAGCTTTCTTT.

With respect to this clone: With a much larger clone just one base away, this may be a read error. The chain carries TRBV7-2 and TRBJ2-5; D is unclear. The CDR3 consists of 13 residues. Germline CDR1 reads SGHTA; CDR2 reads FQGNSA. V lost 1 base and J lost 3, with 6 bases in between. The CDR3 DNA reads as TGTGCCAGCAGCTTAGGAGGAAAAGAGACCCAGTACTTC. This encodes CASSLGGKETQYF.

The chain carries TRBV5-1 and TRBJ1-2; the D gene is possibly TRBD1 (6 bases). Germline V gene lookup returns CDR1 SGHRS and CDR2 YFSETQ. The CDR3 runs 17 residues. With 1 base removed from V and 2 bases from J, the gap between germline ends came to 18 bases. Written as DNA, the CDR3 is TGCGCCAGCAGCTTGATCGGGGGGGGGCCCGCGAACTATGGCTACACCTTC. This codes for CASSLIGGGPANYGYTF.

The chain recombines TRBV6-6 with TRBJ2-5; perhaps TRBD1 as D (5 bases). CDR3 length: 13 amino acids. Trimming took 6 bases from V and 5 from J, leaving 13 bases between them. The germline gives CDR1 MNHNY, CDR2 SVGAGI (reference sequence). CDR3 nucleotide sequence: TGTGCCAGCAGGCGCGTTCCAGGGGAGACCCAGTACTTC. Translation gives CASRRVPGETQYF.

The chain links TRBV4-1 to TRBJ2-7, with D unresolved. This CDR3 is built from 15 residues. Germline V CDR1 and CDR2: MGHRA, YSYEKL. The germline V and J ends were trimmed by 3 bases and 2 bases, with 14 bases remaining between them. The CDR3 loop reads CASSQSPLPTYEQYF. In nucleotides, the CDR3 is TGCGCCAGCAGCCAGAGCCCGCTTCCCACCTACGAGCAGTACTTC.

V is TRBV5-1 and J is TRBJ2-7; 9 bases fit TRBD2. Looked up from germline, CDR1 is SGHRS and CDR2 is YFSETQ. The CDR3 extends over 14 amino acids. J was trimmed by 3 bases and V by 3 bases; bases with no gene match: 4. CDR3 nucleotides: TGCGCCAGCAGCTCCGGAGCGGGAGGCTACGAGCAGTACTTC. Translated, it gives CASSSGAGGYEQYF.

The chain recombines TRBV30 with TRBJ1-4; 10 nucleotides line up with TRBD1. Per the germline V gene, CDR1 is GTSNPN and CDR2 is SVGIG (reference sequence). CDR3 length: 14 amino acids. Trimming removed 7 bases from V and 6 bases from J; junction bases left unmatched: 8. CDR3 nucleotides: TGTGCCTCCAATACCGGGACAGGGGATGAAAAACTGTTTTTT. Translation: CASNTGTGDEKLFF.

As concerns this clone: The sample contains more than one DNA sequence encoding this CDR3. The chain joins TRBV9 to TRBJ2-3; TRBD2 agrees at 8 bases. This CDR3 is built from 15 residues. Germline V gives CDR1 SGDLS, CDR2 YYNGEE. The junction had 2 bases not matched to a gene; V was cut back by 2 bases and J by 0 bases. CDR3 nucleotides: TGTGCCAGCAGCGTTAGCGGGACTAGCACAGATACGCAGTATTTT. Its protein product is CASSVSGTSTDTQYF. Based on the CDR3 plus reference TRBV9 and TRBJ2-3, the full variable domain is DSGVTQTPKHLITATGQRVTLRCSPRSGDLSVYWYQQSLDQGLQFLIQYYNGEERAKGNILERFSAQQFPDLHSELNLSSLELGDSALYFCASSVSGTSTDTQYFGPGTRLTVL.

Of note for this clone: This likely comes from a read error, as the CDR3 has no conserved phenylalanine or tryptophan at its end. The DNA is left out, because the CDR3 cannot be placed on it with certainty; the CDR3 is given as TCRdb lists it. This chain connects TRBV10-1 to TRBJ2-7; TRBD1 was called by the table and not checked on the DNA. CDR1 and CDR2 (germline): WNHNN, SYGVQD (reference sequence). Both ends counted, the CDR3 spans 13 residues. The chain's CDR3 is CASSEWTGTLLVI.

This clone was seen only a few times. This sequence joins TRBV6-1 and TRBJ2-1, with 9 bases lining up with TRBD1. Germline V lookup: CDR1 MNHNS, CDR2 SASEGT. Germline trimming cut 2 bases from V and 4 bases from J; bases unmatched to any gene: 6. The CDR3 has 16 amino acids. CDR3 amino acids: CASSERPQGAYNEQFF. CDR3 nucleotides: TGTGCCAGCAGTGAACGACCACAGGGGGCTTACAATGAGCAGTTCTTC.

This clone was counted between two and nine times. The chain is built from TRBV5-5 and TRBJ2-5; D possibly corresponds to TRBD1 (6 bases). The V gene's germline CDR1 is SGHKS and CDR2 YYEKEE (reference sequence). There are 13 residues in the CDR3. The germline V and J ends were trimmed by 0 bases and 7 bases, with 10 bases remaining between them. Here the CDR3 DNA reads TGTGCCAGCAGCTTGGAACAGGGCGGGACCCAGTACTTC. As protein: CASSLEQGGTQYF.

This clone came up a few times. V and J are TRBV19 and TRBJ1-4; tentatively, D is TRBD1 (6 bases). V was cut by 4 bases and J by 4 bases, with 16 bases left in between. The CDR3 covers 16 residues. Germline CDR1 reads LNHDA; CDR2 reads SQIVND (reference sequence). Here the CDR3 DNA reads TGTGCCAGTAGTACGTCAGAGACAGGCGATAATGAAAAACTGTTTTTT. Its translation: CASSTSETGDNEKLFF.

This sequence joins TRBV7-8 and TRBJ2-1; TRBD2 agrees at 14 bases. Unmatched junction bases numbered 8, after V lost 7 bases and J lost 9 bases. The germline gives CDR1 SGHVS, CDR2 FQNEAQ. The CDR3 consists of 15 residues. CDR3 sequence: CASNQGLAGVGEQFF. The CDR3 DNA is TGTGCCAGCAACCAGGGACTAGCGGGAGTAGGTGAGCAGTTCTTC.

The chain uses TRBV5-1 and TRBJ2-5; 9 positions match TRBD1. The CDR3 runs 15 residues. Germline CDR1 reads SGHRS; CDR2 reads YFSETQ. J gave up 5 bases and V 3 bases, and 8 bases lay outside the gene matches. CDR3 coding DNA: TGCGCCAGCAGCTCCCCACAGGGGGCGAGGGAGACCCAGTACTTC. The encoded protein is CASSSPQGARETQYF. Together with reference TRBV5-1 and TRBJ2-5, the CDR3 gives the full variable domain: KAGVTQTPRYLIKTRGQQVTLSCSPISGHRSVSWYQQTPGQGLQFLFEYFSETQRNKGNFPGRFSGRQFSNSRSEMNVSTLELGDSALYLCASSSPQGARETQYFGPGTRLLVL.

The chain has TRBV2 and TRBJ2-5, with 8 positions matching TRBD2. V shed 0 bases, J shed 4 bases, and the junction held 10 bases outside the gene matches. The length of the CDR3 is 17 residues. The germline V gene has CDR1 SNHLY and CDR2 FYNNEI. CDR3 sequence: CASSEALKAGDRETQYF. In DNA, the CDR3 is TGTGCCAGCAGTGAAGCGCTAAAAGCGGGGGACCGAGAGACCCAGTACTTC.

The chain couples TRBV7-8 to TRBJ2-4; tentative D call: TRBD2 (5 bases). Germline CDR1 SGHVS, CDR2 FQNEAQ. Trimming stripped 2 bases from V and 3 bases from J, with 14 bases between. The CDR3 loop spans 16 amino acids. The CDR3 DNA follows: TGTGCCAGCAGCTTACGTGGAGGCTCGAGCAAAAACATTCAGTACTTC. It specifies CASSLRGGSSKNIQYF.